This T cell receptor beta chain is from a study of blood T cell repertoires in COVID-19. Overall study context: PBMCs, B-cell-depleted T cells, or T cells provided the cDNA or gDNA that made up the material.

V lost 2 bases and J 5 bases, leaving 18 bases between the germline ends. The length of the CDR3 is 16 residues. CDR1 SGHDN and CDR2 FVKESK come from the germline V gene. Sequenced by immunoSEQ multiplex PCR; TCRdb stores in-frame clones only, minus some. The data show 200,000 to 250,000 clones, with around nine tenths seen just once and about 6% held by the top ten. The sequence was collected from a man in his fifties or sixties who had recovered from COVID-19. Sequencing used peripheral blood. V is TRBV14 and J is TRBJ2-5; a possible D gene is TRBD1 (6 bases). CDR3 residues: CASSQIGQTMWETQYF. In DNA, the CDR3 is TGTGCCAGCAGCCAAATTGGACAGACCATGTGGGAGACCCAGTACTTC.